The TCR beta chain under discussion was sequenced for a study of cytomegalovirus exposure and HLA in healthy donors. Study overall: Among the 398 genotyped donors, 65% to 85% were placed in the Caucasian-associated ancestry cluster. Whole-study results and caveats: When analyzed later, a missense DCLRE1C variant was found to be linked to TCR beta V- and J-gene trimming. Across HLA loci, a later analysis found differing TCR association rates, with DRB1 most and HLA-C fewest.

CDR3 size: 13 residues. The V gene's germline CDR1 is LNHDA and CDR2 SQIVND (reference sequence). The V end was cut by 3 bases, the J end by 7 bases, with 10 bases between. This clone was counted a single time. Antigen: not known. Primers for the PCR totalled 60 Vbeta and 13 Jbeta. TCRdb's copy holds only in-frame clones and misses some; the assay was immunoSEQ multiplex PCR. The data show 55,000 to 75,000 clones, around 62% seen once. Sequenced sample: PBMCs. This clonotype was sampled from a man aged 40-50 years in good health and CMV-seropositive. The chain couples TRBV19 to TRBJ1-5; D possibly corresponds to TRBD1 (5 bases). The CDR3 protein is CASSMAGNQPQHF. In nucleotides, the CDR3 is TGTGCCAGTAGTATGGCAGGGAACCAGCCCCAGCATTTT.